This record concerns one TCR beta chain sequence. Its target is unknown. The entry originates in a study of shared clonotypes between healthy human individuals. Study findings and constraints: Estimated richness was generally greater in naive than memory subsets.

CD45RO-negative cells were positively selected for CCR7, leaving out terminally differentiated effector memory CD45RA+ cells. Only Caucasian adults living in Nashville, Tennessee served as donors. Authors' methods: For the immunoSEQ data, sequences were junction-only without quality scores, so filtering differed. Sequencing used immunoSEQ multiplex PCR; TCRdb keeps in-frame clones, though not all of them. D and trimming were read from the DNA, whereas the V and J calls and clone size are those reported in that table. The sample contains about 1.9 million clones, roughly 93% of which appear only once. Sequences were obtained from naive CD8+ T cells from PBMCs. This receptor was identified in a man aged 18 to 29 in good health. Some clones in this sample may be carry-over from other donors' samples.

DNA of the CDR3: TGTGCCAGCAGTTTTTTTGTGTACAATGAGCAGTTCTTC. Translating it yields CASSFFVYNEQFF. The chain carries TRBV27 and TRBJ2-1; D not resolved. V lost 3 bases and J 4 bases, leaving 7 bases between the germline ends. CDR1 MNHEY and CDR2 SMNVEV come from the germline V gene (reference sequence). The CDR3 runs to 13 residues.